These T cell receptor beta chains were read from a single sample in a study of T cells expressing NK-cell markers. TCRdb re-called the 5' RACE reads, yielding one record per CDR3 amino acid sequence without DNA. The sample totals about 460,000 distinct CDR3 sequences. Sequencing was carried out using blood T cells: a sorted CD56 or NKG2C T cell subset, CD4+ or CD8+ T cells, or bulk PBMC T cells (not recorded which). The receptors were gathered from a woman in her forties or fifties in good health. CDR3s include the opening cysteine and the closing phenylalanine or tryptophan. The order of the fields is V gene, J gene, CDR3 protein.

>TRBV20-1|TRBJ1-1
CSASIGGSVTEAFF
>TRBV5-5|TRBJ1-6
CASSLGGQAPLHF
>TRBV4-2|TRBJ1-3
CASSQDLPSVNTARNTIYF
>TRBV7-7|TRBJ2-3
CASSLGTSGKTDTQYF
>TRBV4-1|TRBJ2-4
CASSQPGDGPKVYF
>TRBV10-3|TRBJ1-1
CAISPTGLNTEAFF
>TRBV19|TRBJ1-4
CASSERQGANEKLFF
>TRBV19|TRBJ2-1
CASSSGGHNEQFF
>TRBV13|TRBJ2-1
CASSLLVVRSYNEQFF
>TRBV12-3/TRBV12-4|TRBJ2-2
CASSTRLPGGELFF
>TRBV29-1|TRBJ2-5
CSVEMSGSQETQYF
>TRBV10-3|TRBJ2-3
CAISFKVAGGTDTQYF
>TRBV7-2|TRBJ2-4
CASSLVRGAGNIQYF
>TRBV25-1|TRBJ2-1
CASSEVAGGPGSYNEQFF
>TRBV15|TRBJ2-3
CASGDFFTDTQYF
>TRBV14|TRBJ2-7
CASIARTSDYEQYF
>TRBV12-3/TRBV12-4|TRBJ1-2
CASTLGHLNYGYTF
>TRBV19|TRBJ1-1
CASSILNENTEAFF
>TRBV20-1|TRBJ2-7
CSAGFAYEQYF
>TRBV11-2|TRBJ2-5
CASSLRGGGETQYF
>TRBV11-3|TRBJ2-2
CAGSQGAFTGELFF
>TRBV2|TRBJ2-1
CASSKLAGGENEQFF
>TRBV2|TRBJ2-2
CASSTAAGKRELFF
>TRBV12-3/TRBV12-4|TRBJ2-4
CASSAGLGNIQYF
>TRBV12-3/TRBV12-4|TRBJ2-5
CASSASAGAETQYF
>TRBV7-9|TRBJ2-1
CASSRPGPWIAEQFF
>TRBV5-1|TRBJ2-1
CASAGGSGRLEQFF
>TRBV15|TRBJ2-2
CATSTGTAGELFF
>TRBV4-1|TRBJ2-5
CASSQVGGTQETQYF
>TRBV20-1|TRBJ2-1
CSASGGTHYNEQFF
>TRBV6-1|TRBJ1-4
CASSSRTVFNEKLFF
>TRBV18|TRBJ2-3
CASSPIRTDTQYF
>TRBV3-1|TRBJ2-1
CASSPRGGANEQFF
>TRBV15|TRBJ2-5
CATSRPAGGLETQYF
>TRBV4-1|TRBJ2-5
CASGNSVNQETQYF
>TRBV7-2|TRBJ2-3
CASSLQGTGTDTQYF
>TRBV10-3|TRBJ1-2
CAISRFSQESGYTF
>TRBV7-9|TRBJ1-1
CASSLDGTAEAFF
>TRBV20-1|TRBJ2-1
CRATGQYNEQFF
>TRBV7-2|TRBJ1-5
CASSSSFGGNSNQPQHF
>TRBV14|TRBJ2-5
CASSSSGGVQETQYF
>TRBV5-1|TRBJ2-3
CASSLGASVQLDTQYF
>TRBV4-1|TRBJ2-6
CASSPGRLSSGANVLTF
>TRBV24-1|TRBJ2-1
CATSDTGGRNEQFF
>TRBV19|TRBJ2-2
CASSIAQGPTGELFF
>TRBV4-1|TRBJ2-1
CASSQGRRENEQFF
>TRBV11-3|TRBJ2-3
CASSPRGTGTTDTQYF
>TRBV29-1|TRBJ2-1
CSVRDYAPQFF
>TRBV2|TRBJ2-1
CASSELQDGNEQFF
>TRBV27|TRBJ1-2
CASSPQGRSGYTF
>TRBV27|TRBJ2-2
CASSLYGRLNTGELFF
>TRBV11-2|TRBJ1-2
CASSLVGGITDGYTF
>TRBV12-3/TRBV12-4|TRBJ1-2
CASRPDSYGYTF
>TRBV7-7|TRBJ2-3
CASSLPGTREDTQYF
>TRBV7-9|TRBJ2-1
CASSFRVGQGYNEQFF